The rows below give T cell receptor beta chains drawn from one sample of a study of T cells in Graves' hyperthyroidism and ophthalmopathy. TCRdb recomputed calls from the multiplex PCR reads with MiXCR, one row per CDR3 protein. The data contain some 370,000 distinct CDR3 sequences, about a sixth of them singletons. The source material was blood. These receptors originate from a woman between 25 and 40 years old with Graves' hyperthyroidism that later progressed to Graves' ophthalmopathy. CDR3s include the opening cysteine and the closing phenylalanine or tryptophan. Each record gives: CDR3 length, J gene, D gene, V gene, clone size, CDR3 protein, CDR3 DNA. The D gene is left open where the match is weak. Clone size, where shown, is once, few, many, or a class for clones that have expanded.

13,TRBJ1-4,TRBD1,TRBV12-3/TRBV12-4,NA,CASSLDRGGKLFF,TGTGCCAGCAGTTTGGACAGGGGAGGAAAACTGTTTTTT
12,TRBJ2-1,NA,TRBV12-3/TRBV12-4,many,CASSLRDNEQFF,TGTGCCAGCAGTTTGAGAGACAATGAGCAGTTCTTC
15,TRBJ2-7,NA,TRBV4-1,NA,CASSQEMASGYEQYF,TGCGCCAGCAGCCAAGAAATGGCTAGTGGTTACGAGCAGTACTTC
14,TRBJ2-5,NA,TRBV3-1,many,CASSQVGGQETQYF,TGTGCCAGCAGCCAAGTGGGGGGTCAAGAGACCCAGTACTTC
14,TRBJ2-5,TRBD1,TRBV12-3/TRBV12-4,many,CASRVKDRDETQYF,TGTGCCAGCAGAGTAAAGGACAGGGATGAGACCCAGTACTTC
14,TRBJ2-5,NA,TRBV5-6,NA,CASSLGGMRETQYF,TGTGCCAGCAGCTTGGGGGGGATGAGAGAGACCCAGTACTTC
17,TRBJ2-6,TRBD2,TRBV12-3/TRBV12-4,many,CASSFPSGRVGANVLTF,TGTGCCAGCAGTTTTCCTAGCGGGAGGGTTGGGGCCAACGTCCTGACTTTC
17,TRBJ2-5,TRBD2,TRBV4-1,NA,CASSPRTSGVRKETQYF,TGCGCCAGCAGCCCTCGGACTAGCGGGGTGCGGAAAGAGACCCAGTACTTC
17,TRBJ2-7,NA,TRBV28,many,CASSFLLQPTGTYEQYF,TGTGCCAGCAGTTTCTTACTCCAACCGACAGGTACCTACGAGCAGTACTTC
13,TRBJ2-7,NA,TRBV3-1,few,CASSQKMTYEQYF,TGTGCCAGCAGCCAAAAAATGACATACGAGCAGTACTTC
16,TRBJ2-3,TRBD2,TRBV20-1,NA,CSASRMASGHTDTQYF,TGCAGTGCTAGTAGGATGGCTAGCGGTCACACAGATACGCAGTATTTT
17,TRBJ1-5,NA,TRBV24-1,NA,CATSDGSLGSGNQPQHF,TGTGCCACCAGTGATGGCAGTTTGGGTAGTGGTAATCAGCCCCAGCATTTT
15,TRBJ2-3,TRBD2,TRBV12-3/TRBV12-4,NA,CASSFPSGVSDTQYF,TGTGCCAGCAGTTTTCCTAGCGGGGTCTCAGATACGCAGTATTTT
12,TRBJ2-3,NA,TRBV12-3/TRBV12-4,NA,CASSLMTDTQYF,TGTGCCAGCAGTTTAATGACAGATACGCAGTATTTT
15,TRBJ1-5,TRBD1,TRBV19,few,CASRLEDRDFQPQHF,TGTGCCAGTAGATTAGAGGACAGGGACTTCCAGCCCCAGCATTTT
18,TRBJ2-1,TRBD2,TRBV6-2/TRBV6-3,NA,CASSYLSGGLAGGNEQFF,TGTGCCAGCAGTTACCTTAGTGGCGGCCTAGCGGGAGGCAATGAGCAGTTCTTC
14,TRBJ2-1,TRBD1,TRBV4-1,NA,CASSHPDRENEQFF,TGCGCCAGCAGCCATCCCGACAGGGAAAATGAGCAGTTCTTC
14,TRBJ2-7,NA,TRBV4-2,few,CASSQAANSYEQYF,TGTGCCAGCAGCCAAGCTGCAAACTCCTACGAGCAGTACTTC
17,TRBJ1-2,NA,TRBV28,many,CASSLNEESYWGYGYTF,TGTGCCAGCAGTTTAAATGAGGAGAGTTATTGGGGCTATGGCTACACCTTC
14,TRBJ2-7,TRBD1,TRBV19,NA,CASSITGGTYEQYF,TGTGCCAGTAGCATCACAGGGGGTACCTACGAGCAGTACTTC
16,TRBJ2-5,TRBD1,TRBV11-2,few,CASSPGPRTGRETQYF,TGTGCCAGCAGCCCCGGACCCCGGACAGGTCGAGAGACCCAGTACTTC
14,TRBJ2-2,TRBD2,TRBV30,many,CAWNSGTYTGELFF,TGTGCCTGGAATAGCGGGACATACACCGGGGAGCTGTTTTTT
16,TRBJ2-7,NA,TRBV18,few,CASSPQDRYLEYEQYF,TGTGCCAGCTCACCACAGGACAGATATTTGGAGTACGAGCAGTACTTC
14,TRBJ2-5,NA,TRBV30,few,CAWNPTGGGETQYF,TGTGCCTGGAATCCGACGGGGGGCGGGGAGACCCAGTACTTC
14,TRBJ2-7,TRBD2,TRBV20-1,many,CSAREGEGTYEQYF,TGCAGTGCTAGAGAAGGGGAGGGTACCTACGAGCAGTACTTC
15,TRBJ2-3,TRBD2,TRBV24-1,few,CATSDTSESTDTQYF,TGTGCCACCAGTGATACTAGCGAGAGCACAGATACGCAGTATTTT
16,TRBJ1-5,NA,TRBV5-5,few,CASSPDPQGFWQPQHF,TGTGCCAGCAGCCCGGACCCACAGGGTTTTTGGCAGCCCCAGCATTTT
15,TRBJ2-3,NA,TRBV20-1,NA,CSATPFDSSTDTQYF,TGCAGTGCTACCCCCTTCGACAGCAGCACAGATACGCAGTATTTT
16,TRBJ2-2,NA,TRBV12-3/TRBV12-4,few,CASRIRDFRNTGELFF,TGTGCCAGCAGGATCCGGGACTTCAGGAACACCGGGGAGCTGTTTTTT
15,TRBJ2-3,NA,TRBV5-4,NA,CASSGVGQSTDTQYF,TGTGCCAGCAGCGGAGTAGGACAAAGCACAGATACGCAGTATTTT
13,TRBJ2-7,NA,TRBV28,NA,CASSQAGLGEQYF,TGTGCCAGCAGCCAGGCAGGGTTGGGGGAGCAGTACTTC
12,TRBJ1-1,TRBD1,TRBV6-4,few,CAGGQGRTEAFF,TGTGCCGGCGGACAGGGGCGGACTGAAGCTTTCTTT
12,TRBJ2-7,NA,TRBV11-3,many,CASSRGPREQYF,TGTGCCAGCAGCCGAGGACCTCGGGAGCAGTACTTC
13,TRBJ1-3,TRBD1,TRBV5-1,NA,CASSTRQGDTIYF,TGCGCCAGCAGCACAAGACAGGGAGACACCATATATTTT
13,TRBJ1-1,NA,TRBV10-3,many,CAISADMNTEAFF,TGTGCCATCAGTGCCGACATGAACACTGAAGCTTTCTTT
14,TRBJ2-5,NA,TRBV2,many,CASSEGQYQETQYF,TGTGCCAGCAGTGAAGGACAGTACCAAGAGACCCAGTACTTC
18,TRBJ2-3,NA,TRBV28,many,CASKIGLQGIGPTDTQYF,TGTGCCAGCAAAATTGGGCTACAGGGTATTGGTCCCACAGATACGCAGTATTTT
15,TRBJ2-1,TRBD2,TRBV20-1,many,CSAALTSGRAHEQFF,TGCAGTGCTGCTCTTACTAGCGGGAGGGCCCATGAGCAGTTCTTC
17,TRBJ2-1,TRBD2,TRBV12-3/TRBV12-4,NA,CASSLGGRASGNNEQFF,TGTGCCAGCAGTCTAGGGGGGCGGGCTAGCGGGAACAATGAGCAGTTCTTC
17,TRBJ2-7,TRBD1,TRBV14,NA,CASSQGGLRDRSYEQYF,TGTGCCAGCAGCCAAGGAGGCCTCCGGGACAGGAGTTACGAGCAGTACTTC
12,TRBJ1-1,NA,TRBV2,many,CASSGEAPEAFF,TGTGCCAGCAGTGGTGAAGCCCCTGAAGCTTTCTTT
11,TRBJ2-2,NA,TRBV28,few,CASRGAGELFF,TGTGCCAGCAGGGGAGCCGGGGAGCTGTTTTTT
15,TRBJ1-5,TRBD1,TRBV6-1,many,CASSGQGFNNQPQHF,TGTGCCAGCAGTGGACAGGGGTTCAACAATCAGCCCCAGCATTTT
16,TRBJ2-2,NA,TRBV12-5,many,CASGLRITEITGELFF,TGTGCTAGTGGTTTGAGGATCACAGAAATCACCGGGGAGCTGTTTTTT
16,TRBJ2-7,NA,TRBV12-3/TRBV12-4,many,CASSLGVGLAGYEQYF,TGTGCCAGCAGTTTAGGGGTGGGCCTAGCTGGGTACGAGCAGTACTTC
13,TRBJ1-2,NA,TRBV7-2,many,CASSLVRADGYTF,TGTGCCAGCAGCCTTGTCAGGGCTGATGGCTACACCTTC
17,TRBJ2-3,NA,TRBV7-8,many,CASSNPIGRVSTDTQYF,TGTGCCAGCAGCAACCCTATCGGGCGGGTGAGCACAGATACGCAGTATTTT
13,TRBJ2-2,NA,TRBV20-1,NA,CSARGGGTGSCFF,NA
13,TRBJ1-6,NA,TRBV10-1,NA,CASWGPYNSPLHF,TGCGCCAGCTGGGGACCCTATAATTCACCCCTCCACTTT
13,TRBJ2-3,NA,TRBV20-1,many,CSDFAENTDTQYF,TGCAGTGATTTCGCGGAAAACACAGATACGCAGTATTTT
14,TRBJ1-5,NA,TRBV19,many,CASSVSGEAQPQHF,TGTGCCAGTAGTGTTTCAGGGGAGGCTCAGCCCCAGCATTTT